The 4 T cell receptor beta chains reported below all come from one sample, sequenced in a study of T cell repertoires in cytomegalovirus infection. TCRdb reprocessed the reads via MiXCR and lists one record per CDR3 protein. The data hold about 490,000 distinct CDR3 sequences, with approximately 17% observed a single time. Sequenced: CD8+ T cells from PBMCs. Receptors were obtained from a human donor in good health (CMV status not recorded). Some clones in this sample may be carry-over from other donors' samples.

The chain recombines TRBV29-1 with TRBJ2-7; either TRBD1 or TRBD2 may supply D (5 bases each). Germline assignment: CDR1 SQVTM and CDR2 ANQGSEA. V dropped 4 bases and J dropped 0 bases, with 16 bases sitting between them. This CDR3 has 15 amino acids. Here the CDR3 reads CSVAGARRRSYEQYF. The CDR3 coding sequence is TGCAGCGTTGCCGGGGCTAGACGGCGCTCCTACGAGCAGTACTTC.

This clonotype was counted ten times or more. The rearrangement joins TRBV19 to TRBJ1-5; D uncertain. V was shortened by 3 bases and J by 6 bases, with 15 bases between the two germline ends. The CDR3 covers 15 residues. From germline, CDR1 is LNHDA and CDR2 SQIVND (reference sequence). The CDR3 DNA reads TGTGCCAGTAGTATCTTACGAGACCATCCTCAGCCCCAGCATTTT. Translating gives CASSILRDHPQPQHF.

This rearrangement joins TRBV12-3 or TRBV12-4 to TRBJ1-1; no clear D gene. CDR3 length equals 14 residues. V gave up 7 bases and J gave up 2 bases, with 14 bases separating them. The CDR3: CASKWSGGNTEAFF. As DNA, the CDR3 is TGTGCCAGCAAATGGTCAGGAGGAAACACTGAAGCTTTCTTT.

The chain is built from TRBV4-2 and TRBJ2-3; D is ambiguous. This CDR3 is 15 amino acids long. Germline loops: CDR1 LGHNA, CDR2 YNFKEQ. V lost 0 bases and J lost 1, with 8 bases in between. The CDR3 spells CASSQDPLRTDTQYF. The CDR3 DNA sequence: TGTGCCAGCAGCCAAGATCCTCTCCGCACAGATACGCAGTATTTT.